This T cell receptor beta chain appears in the sequencing data of a study of graft-versus-host responses after intestinal transplantation. The overall study: Recipients received multivisceral, liver-intestinal, or isolated intestinal transplants. Tacrolimus and steroids were given for two to three years to all recipients after anti-thymocyte globulin induction.

The CDR3 has 18 residues. Here immunoSEQ multiplex PCR was the method, and the copy in TCRdb shows in-frame clones only, minus some. The data contain 90,000 to 100,000 clones, roughly 88% of them seen just once; the ten biggest clones take up 1.4%. The rearrangement uses TRBV21-1 and TRBJ2-7; the DNA was not compared with TRBD2, the D call given in the table. TRBV21-1 counts as a pseudogene. The origin of this receptor is a human patient who received an intestinal transplant, so some T cells may come from the graft donor. The source material was PBMCs, sampled 255 days after intestinal transplant. CDR3 nucleotide sequence: TGTGCCAGCAGCAAATGGGATCTGGGTAGCGGGGGGGCCTACGAGCAGTACGTC. It specifies CASSKWDLGSGGAYEQYV.